The source of this TCR beta chain is a study of response to subunit inactivated influenza vaccine. Study-level points and caveats: T cells newly recruited by each seasonal influenza vaccination are few, the authors suggested.

The CDR3 has 15 residues. Germline V gene lookup returns CDR1 SEHNR and CDR2 FQNEAQ (reference sequence). V shed 5 bases, J shed 4 bases, and the junction held 10 bases outside the gene matches. Notes on this clonotype: Antigen unknown.

TCRdb recomputed calls from the RT-PCR reads with MiXCR, one row per CDR3 protein. The sample lists around 580,000 distinct CDR3 sequences, roughly 10% seen once, with 9.5% to 13% in the top ten. The chain couples TRBV7-9 to TRBJ1-2; the match to TRBD1 covers 7 bases. The sequencing here drew on PBMCs from blood, taken on the day of vaccination. The TCR comes from a man aged 45-60 years who received an inactivated influenza vaccine. The CDR3, as DNA: TGTGCCAGCAGCCCCCGGCGGGCAGGGGGCTATGGCTACACCTTC. The encoded protein is CASSPRRAGGYGYTF.